The 20 T cell receptor beta chains given below trace back to one sample, sequenced in a study of human T cells and chemical hapten exposure. TCRdb used MiXCR to reprocess the RACE reads, holding one entry per CDR3 protein. The repertoire holds around 190,000 distinct CDR3 sequences, with 20% to 25% as singletons. Documented time point: patch test 1, 2 weeks after DPC sensitization. Noted treatment: therapeutic diphenylcyclopropenone sensitization with weekly scalp DPC. Source: whole blood, taken in connection with sensitization to the hapten diphenylcyclopropenone (DPC). The receptors stem from a woman aged 50 to 60 with alopecia areata. Some clones in this sample may be carry-over from other donors' samples.

This clonotype occurred a few times. The V call is TRBV7-9, the J call TRBJ2-5; no definite D call. Germline V lookup: CDR1 SEHNR, CDR2 FQNEAQ (reference sequence). The CDR3 has 15 amino acids. The germline V and J ends were trimmed by 0 bases and 7 bases, with 15 bases remaining between them. CDR3 in DNA: TGTGCCAGCAGCTTAGCAGCTACTGATAGTGGGACCCAGTACTTC. Translating it yields CASSLAATDSGTQYF.

This clonotype was observed a handful of times. The chain is built from TRBV2 and TRBJ2-1, with a possible D match to TRBD1 (6 bases). Germline V CDR1 and CDR2: SNHLY, FYNNEI. The CDR3 has 15 residues. The V end was cut by 7 bases, the J end by 1 base, with 14 bases between. The CDR3: CASNQDRFSYNEQFF. CDR3 DNA: TGTGCCAGCAACCAAGACAGGTTTTCCTACAATGAGCAGTTCTTC.

J is TRBJ1-1 and V is TRBV7-2; 8 bases are shared with TRBD1. CDR1 SGHTA and CDR2 FQGNSA come from the germline V gene. CDR3 length equals 15 residues. The V segment lost 1 base and the J segment 2 bases; nucleotides outside the gene matches: 3. In nucleotides, the CDR3 is TGTGCCAGCAGCTTAGTGGGGACAGGTAACACTGAAGCTTTCTTT. This gives the protein CASSLVGTGNTEAFF.

The V call is TRBV6-1, the J call TRBJ2-3; TRBD1 agrees at 8 bases. Germline CDR1 is MNHNS and CDR2 is SASEGT. This CDR3 has 15 amino acids. V was clipped by 7 bases and J by 3 bases; unmatched bases: 9. CDR3 nucleotides: TGTGCCAGCAATGACAGGGGACGGGGGACAGATACGCAGTATTTT. Translated: CASNDRGRGTDTQYF.

This clonotype has only a few counts. The J gene is TRBJ1-2, the V gene TRBV13, with 10 bases identical to TRBD1. Germline CDR1 PRHDT, CDR2 FYEKMQ (reference sequence). V lost 5 bases to trimming and J lost 7 bases; unmatched junction nucleotides: 10. The CDR3 consists of 15 residues. The DNA of the CDR3 is TGTGCCAGCAGCAACGAAAGACAGGGGGCGATTGGCTACACCTTC. Translation: CASSNERQGAIGYTF.

This clonotype has just a few counts. The genes are TRBV29-1 and TRBJ2-1; 8 positions agree with TRBD2. V lost 3 bases and J lost 0; bases outside the gene matches: 7. The germline gives CDR1 SQVTM, CDR2 ANQGSEA. This CDR3 spans 16 amino acids. The CDR3 DNA reads as TGCAGCGTTGATCAACTAGCGGCTAGCTCCTACAATGAGCAGTTCTTC. Translated, it gives CSVDQLAASSYNEQFF.

There are a few counts of this clonotype. The CDR3 nucleotides are TGTGCCAGCAGCGTCAAATCCGGGGGGAGCGAGCAGTACTTC. It is translated as CASSVKSGGSEQYF. The chain uses TRBV9 and TRBJ2-7, with 7 bases that match TRBD2. V shed 2 bases and J 6 bases; nucleotides not matched to a gene: 8. The CDR3 covers 14 residues. Per the germline V gene, CDR1 is SGDLS and CDR2 is YYNGEE.

This clonotype was counted a few times. The chain carries TRBV6-5 and TRBJ2-5, with 9 bases matching TRBD1. The J segment lost 3 bases and the V segment lost 4 bases, leaving 3 bases of the junction unmatched. CDR1 and CDR2 from the germline V gene are MNHEY and SVGAGI. This CDR3 region has 14 residues. The CDR3 DNA reads as TGTGCCAGCAGTTCCTGGACAGGGGAAGAGACCCAGTACTTC. It codes for CASSSWTGEETQYF.

This chain joins TRBV20-1 and TRBJ2-7, with D perhaps being TRBD1 or TRBD2 (6 bases each). Trimming took off 0 bases at V and 7 bases at J, with 13 bases between the two ends. The germline CDR1 and CDR2 sequences are DFQATT and SNEGSKA (reference sequence). CDR3 length: 13 residues. The CDR3 protein is CSARDGGQGEQYF. CDR3 coding DNA: TGCAGTGCTAGAGATGGGGGGCAGGGAGAGCAGTACTTC.

This chain uses TRBV29-1 with TRBJ2-5; 13 bases are a match to TRBD2. Trimming took 6 bases from V and 4 from J; bases not matched to a gene: 11. The V gene's germline CDR1 is SQVTM and CDR2 ANQGSEA. The CDR3 has 16 amino acids. For the CDR3, the DNA is TGCAGCGTCGGGTGGACTAGCGGGAGCCAAGGAGAGACCCAGTACTTC. Residues: CSVGWTSGSQGETQYF.

V gene TRBV6-2 or TRBV6-3 combines with J gene TRBJ2-5; TRBD1 agrees at 8 bases. The germline V gene encodes CDR1 MNHEY and CDR2 SVGEGT. V trimming: 6 bases; J trimming: 1 base; junction bases outside the gene matches: 7. The CDR3 runs to 15 residues. The CDR3: CASRPGQDRQETQYF. As DNA, the CDR3 is TGTGCCAGCAGACCGGGACAGGATCGCCAAGAGACCCAGTACTTC.

The J gene is TRBJ1-5, the V gene TRBV20-1; 7 bases fit TRBD1. V shed 5 bases, J shed 7 bases, and the junction held 11 bases outside the gene matches. Germline loops: CDR1 DFQATT, CDR2 SNEGSKA (reference sequence). The length of the CDR3 is 14 residues. The CDR3 DNA is TGCAGTGCTCTCATTTCTACAGGGGCCCAGCCCCAGCATTTT. Translated: CSALISTGAQPQHF.

This clonotype appeared a few times. The chain employs TRBV2 and TRBJ1-5; a weak D match, TRBD1 (5 bases). V was pared by 3 bases and J by 6 bases, with 15 bases between. The V gene's germline CDR1 is SNHLY and CDR2 FYNNEI. This CDR3 spans 15 amino acids. CDR3 loop: CASSEVRANSQPQHF. For the CDR3, the DNA is TGTGCCAGCAGTGAGGTCAGGGCTAATTCTCAGCCCCAGCATTTT.

Concerning this clonotype itself: One end of the junction varies from germline; a read error may be responsible. The chain is built from TRBV3-1 and TRBJ2-3; D unresolved. The CDR3 extends over 15 amino acids. Germline V lookup: CDR1 LGHDT, CDR2 YNNKEL (reference sequence). The CDR3 DNA reads as TGTGCCAGCAGCCAAGACCTGGTTGGCACGGATACGCAGTATTTT. The encoded protein is CASSQDLVGTDTQYF.

The chain recombines TRBV6-6 with TRBJ2-3; D not certain. The CDR3 totals 12 residues. V shed 2 bases and J shed 5 bases, with 5 bases lying between them. From germline, CDR1 is MNHNY and CDR2 SVGAGI (reference sequence). The CDR3 DNA reads as TGTGCCAGCAGTTACCCCGGAGATACGCAGTATTTT. As protein: CASSYPGDTQYF.

This clonotype has just a few counts. The chain couples TRBV2 to TRBJ2-1; 7 bases line up with TRBD1. The CDR3 contains 15 residues. In germline, CDR1 is SNHLY, CDR2 FYNNEI. V was clipped by 6 bases and J by 3 bases; unmatched bases: 8. The CDR3 protein is CASRYRDSFYNEQFF. In DNA form, the CDR3 reads TGTGCCAGCAGATACCGGGACAGCTTCTACAATGAGCAGTTCTTC.

In its sample, this clonotype was seen many times. The CDR3 reads CASSVGFQTANIQYF. DNA for the CDR3: TGTGCCAGCAGCGTCGGGTTTCAGACAGCGAACATTCAGTACTTC. V is TRBV9 and J is TRBJ2-4, with a weak D call TRBD1 (5 bases). V was trimmed by 2 bases and J by 7 bases, leaving 16 bases between them. The germline CDR1 and CDR2 sequences are SGDLS and YYNGEE. The CDR3 has 15 residues.

This clonotype was seen a few times. The chain has TRBV7-9 and TRBJ1-1; D unclear. The CDR3 covers 14 residues. Trimming took off 5 bases at V and 6 bases at J, with 16 bases between the two ends. Germline V CDR1 and CDR2: SEHNR, FQNEAQ (reference sequence). CDR3 sequence (DNA): TGTGCCAGCAGCAAGCAGGAGAAGGCTCCTGAAGCTTTCTTT. It encodes CASSKQEKAPEAFF.

This chain joins TRBV6-5 and TRBJ1-6, with no clear D. This CDR3 spans 16 amino acids. The germline CDR1 and CDR2 sequences are MNHEY and SVGAGI. Trimming removed 4 bases from V and 7 bases from J, with 17 bases in between. The CDR3 is CASSSKGGSENSPLHF. CDR3 bases: TGTGCCAGCAGTTCCAAAGGTGGATCTGAGAATTCACCCCTCCACTTT.

V and J are TRBV20-1 and TRBJ2-7; TRBD2 matches 9 bases. The CDR3 is made up of 17 amino acids. Germline V gene sequence: CDR1 DFQATT, CDR2 SNEGSKA (reference sequence). V was clipped by 0 bases and J by 2 bases; unmatched bases: 11. The CDR3 nucleotides read TGCAGTGCTAGAGATACCTCTAGCGGGAATCCTGCCTACGAGCAGTACTTC. The encoded protein is CSARDTSSGNPAYEQYF.